These 10 T cell receptor beta chains share one sample of origin, sequenced in a study of Ad26.COV2.S vaccination and SARS-CoV-2 variants. Data came from immunoSEQ multiplex PCR; TCRdb stores just in-frame clones and leaves some out. In the table there are about 350,000 clones, 92% of which are singletons. Sequences were derived from peripheral blood, sampled after recovery from COVID-19. These receptors were obtained from a human donor who had recovered from COVID-19.

The rearrangement links TRBV18 to TRBJ1-2, with 10 positions matching TRBD1. This CDR3 contains 14 residues. Germline-derived CDR1 and CDR2 are KGHSH and LQKENI. The trim removed 6 bases at V and 6 bases at J, leaving 7 bases unmatched. Here the CDR3 reads CASSTTGGSDGYTF. CDR3 nucleotide sequence: TGTGCCAGCTCGACGACAGGGGGCTCGGATGGCTACACCTTC.

This sequence joins TRBV2 and TRBJ1-2; 8 nucleotides align to TRBD1. V lost 4 bases to trimming and J lost 4 bases; unmatched junction nucleotides: 5. This CDR3 is built from 14 residues. CDR1 is SNHLY and CDR2 is FYNNEI in the germline V gene. CDR3 DNA sequence: TGTGCCAGCAGTGGATCCGGGACAGGCTATGGCTACACCTTC. Its protein is CASSGSGTGYGYTF.

V and J are TRBV10-1 and TRBJ2-3; 10 bases agree with TRBD1. The CDR3 is made up of 13 amino acids. The germline V gene has CDR1 WNHNN and CDR2 SYGVQD (reference sequence). Trimming removed 7 bases from V and 3 bases from J; junction bases left unmatched: 1. In DNA, the CDR3 is TGCGCCAGCAAGGGACAGGGGACAGATACGCAGTATTTT. This sequence encodes CASKGQGTDTQYF.

This clone was counted a single time. V gene TRBV2 combines with J gene TRBJ1-2; D is possibly TRBD1 (6 bases). The CDR3 spans 14 residues. Trimming took off 9 bases at V and 3 bases at J, with 17 bases between the two ends. CDR1 SNHLY and CDR2 FYNNEI come from the germline V gene. The DNA of the CDR3 is TGTGCCAGTAGGGGGGGAGTTCGTGACTATGGCTACACCTTC. The encoded protein is CASRGGVRDYGYTF.

The chain joins TRBV15 to TRBJ1-1; the match to TRBD1 covers 9 bases. The V segment lost 3 bases and the J segment 3 bases; nucleotides outside the gene matches: 5. The CDR3 contains 15 residues. Germline V lookup: CDR1 LNHNV, CDR2 YYDKDF (reference sequence). CDR3 region: CATSSYRGQYTEAFF. The CDR3 DNA reads TGTGCCACCAGCAGCTACAGGGGGCAATACACTGAAGCTTTCTTT. Full variable domain (missing parts from reference TRBV15 and TRBJ1-1): DAMVIQNPRYQVTQFGKPVTLSCSQTLNHNVMYWYQQKSSQAPKLLFHYYDKDFNNEADTPDNFQSRRPNTSFCFLDIRSPGLGDTAMYLCATSSYRGQYTEAFFGQGTRLTVV.

CDR3 protein: CASSSRLTNTGELFF. CDR3 DNA: TGTGCCAGCAGCTCCCGCCTCACGAACACCGGGGAGCTGTTTTTT. The V gene is TRBV11-2, the J gene TRBJ2-2; D is ambiguous. The CDR3 sequence is 15 residues long. Germline loops: CDR1 SGHAT, CDR2 FQNNGV. Between the trimmed V and J ends, which lost 4 bases and 0 bases, there was a span of 9 bases.

The chain uses TRBV29-1 and TRBJ1-3; D is unresolved. Trimming took 6 bases from V and 2 from J, leaving 26 bases between them. Germline V lookup: CDR1 SQVTM, CDR2 ANQGSEA. The CDR3 runs 18 residues. The CDR3 sequence: CSVERVEDRRTPGNTIYF. DNA of the CDR3: TGCAGCGTGGAAAGGGTTGAGGATCGACGAACACCTGGAAACACCATATATTTT.

This clone was counted between two and nine times. V and J are TRBV2 and TRBJ2-6; D gene unclear. Looked up from germline, CDR1 is SNHLY and CDR2 is FYNNEI. The V and J ends lost 6 bases and 0 bases respectively, with 6 bases between them. This CDR3 contains 14 residues. In DNA form, the CDR3 reads TGTGCCAGCAGGATTGGCTCTGGGGCCAACGTCCTGACTTTC. Protein product: CASRIGSGANVLTF.

This chain links TRBV5-4 with TRBJ2-3; D is ambiguous. Germline V gene lookup returns CDR1 SGHNT and CDR2 YYREEE (reference sequence). Trimming left V 4 bases short and J 2 bases short, with 8 bases between. The CDR3 totals 13 residues. CDR3 nucleotide sequence: TGTGCCAGCAGCACCCCTAACACAGATACGCAGTATTTT. It yields the protein CASSTPNTDTQYF.

This rearrangement joins TRBV9 to TRBJ2-5; TRBD1 aligns across 7 bases. The CDR3 totals 14 residues. The trim removed 4 bases at V and 5 bases at J, leaving 8 bases unmatched. Germline V gives CDR1 SGDLS, CDR2 YYNGEE. In DNA form, the CDR3 reads TGTGCCAGCAGCTTAGAGGGGGCCAAGGAGACCCAGTACTTC. This encodes CASSLEGAKETQYF.